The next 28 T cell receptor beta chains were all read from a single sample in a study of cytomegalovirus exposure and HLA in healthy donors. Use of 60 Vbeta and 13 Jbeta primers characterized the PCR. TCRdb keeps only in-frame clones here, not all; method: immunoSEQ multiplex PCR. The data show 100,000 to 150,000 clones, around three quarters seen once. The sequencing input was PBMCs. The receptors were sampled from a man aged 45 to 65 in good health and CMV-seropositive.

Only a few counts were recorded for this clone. The CDR3 DNA reads as TGTGCCAGCCGGTTCTCTAGCGGGGGGGACAATGAGCAGTTCTTC. It codes for CASRFSSGGDNEQFF. This chain links TRBV18 with TRBJ2-1; TRBD2 matches 12 bases. Germline V gene sequence: CDR1 KGHSH, CDR2 LQKENI. CDR3 length: 15 residues. Trimming at V came to 8 bases and at J to 5 bases, leaving 7 bases not matched to a gene.

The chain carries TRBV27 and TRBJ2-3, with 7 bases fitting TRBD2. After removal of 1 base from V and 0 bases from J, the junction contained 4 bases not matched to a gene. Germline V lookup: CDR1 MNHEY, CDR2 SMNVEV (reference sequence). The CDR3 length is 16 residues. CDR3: CASSLFGGDSTDTQYF. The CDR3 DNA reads TGTGCCAGCAGTTTATTTGGGGGGGATAGCACAGATACGCAGTATTTT.

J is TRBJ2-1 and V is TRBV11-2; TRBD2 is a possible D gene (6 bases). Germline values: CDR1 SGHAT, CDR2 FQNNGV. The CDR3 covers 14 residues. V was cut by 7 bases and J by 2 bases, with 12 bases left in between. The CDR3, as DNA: TGTGCCAGCACCCCGGGAGCCACCTACAATGAGCAGTTCTTC. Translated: CASTPGATYNEQFF.

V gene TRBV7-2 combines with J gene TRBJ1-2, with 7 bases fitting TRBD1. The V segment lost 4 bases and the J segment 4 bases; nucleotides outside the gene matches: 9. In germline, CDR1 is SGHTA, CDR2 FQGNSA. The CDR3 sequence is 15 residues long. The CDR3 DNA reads TGTGCCAGCAGCTACCACGGCCGGGACAGCTATGGCTACACCTTC. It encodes CASSYHGRDSYGYTF. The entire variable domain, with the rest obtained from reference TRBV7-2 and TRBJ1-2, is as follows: GAGVSQSPSNKVTEKGKDVELRCDPISGHTALYWYRQSLGQGLEFLIYFQGNSAPDKSGLPSDRFSAERTGGSVSTLTIQRTQQEDSAVYLCASSYHGRDSYGYTFGSGTRLTVV.

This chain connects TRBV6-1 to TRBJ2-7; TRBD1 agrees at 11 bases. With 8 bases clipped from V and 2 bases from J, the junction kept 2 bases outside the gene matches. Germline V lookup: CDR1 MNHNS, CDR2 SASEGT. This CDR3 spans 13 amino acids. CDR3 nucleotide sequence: TGTGCCAGCGGGGACAGGGGGGCCTACGAGCAGTACTTC. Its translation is CASGDRGAYEQYF.

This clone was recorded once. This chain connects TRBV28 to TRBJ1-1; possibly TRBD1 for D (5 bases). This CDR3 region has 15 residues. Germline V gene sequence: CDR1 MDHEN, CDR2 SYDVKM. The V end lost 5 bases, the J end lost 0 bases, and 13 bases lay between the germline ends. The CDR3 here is CASSLPGGVNTEAFF. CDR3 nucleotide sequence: TGTGCCAGCAGTCTCCCCGGAGGGGTGAACACTGAAGCTTTCTTT.

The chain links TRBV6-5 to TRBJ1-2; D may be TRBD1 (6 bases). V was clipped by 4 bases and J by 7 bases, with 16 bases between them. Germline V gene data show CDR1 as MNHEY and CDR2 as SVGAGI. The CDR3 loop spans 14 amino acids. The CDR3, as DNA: TGTGCCAGCAGTTTCCGGGGGGGGCTGAGTGGCTACACCTTC. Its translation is CASSFRGGLSGYTF.

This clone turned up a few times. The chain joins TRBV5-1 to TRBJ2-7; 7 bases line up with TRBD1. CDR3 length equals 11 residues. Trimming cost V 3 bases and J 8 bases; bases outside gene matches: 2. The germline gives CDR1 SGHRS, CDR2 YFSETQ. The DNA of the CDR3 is TGCGCCAGCAGCTGGGGACAGCAGCAGTACTTC. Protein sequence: CASSWGQQQYF.

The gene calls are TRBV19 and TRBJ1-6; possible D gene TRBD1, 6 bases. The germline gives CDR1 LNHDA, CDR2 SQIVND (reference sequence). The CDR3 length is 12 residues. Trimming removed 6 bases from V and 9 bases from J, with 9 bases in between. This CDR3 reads CASSGQISPLHF. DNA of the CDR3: TGTGCCAGTAGCGGACAGATTTCACCCCTCCACTTT.

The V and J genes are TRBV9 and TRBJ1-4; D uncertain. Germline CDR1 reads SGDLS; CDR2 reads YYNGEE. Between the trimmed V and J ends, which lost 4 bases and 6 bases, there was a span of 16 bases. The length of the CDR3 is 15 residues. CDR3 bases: TGTGCCAGCAGCACCCGCGGTAGACGGGATGAAAAACTGTTTTTT. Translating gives CASSTRGRRDEKLFF.

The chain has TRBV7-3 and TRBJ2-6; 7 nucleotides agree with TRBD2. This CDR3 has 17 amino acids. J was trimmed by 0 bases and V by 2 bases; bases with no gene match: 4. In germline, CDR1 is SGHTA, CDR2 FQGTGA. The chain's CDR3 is CASSLASGASGANVLTF. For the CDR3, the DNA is TGTGCCAGCAGCTTAGCCAGCGGGGCCTCTGGGGCCAACGTCCTGACTTTC.

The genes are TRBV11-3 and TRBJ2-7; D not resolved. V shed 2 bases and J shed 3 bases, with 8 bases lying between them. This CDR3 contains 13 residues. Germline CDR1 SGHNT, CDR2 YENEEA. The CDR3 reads CASSLNPGYEQYF. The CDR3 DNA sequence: TGTGCCAGCAGCTTAAACCCAGGCTACGAGCAGTACTTC.

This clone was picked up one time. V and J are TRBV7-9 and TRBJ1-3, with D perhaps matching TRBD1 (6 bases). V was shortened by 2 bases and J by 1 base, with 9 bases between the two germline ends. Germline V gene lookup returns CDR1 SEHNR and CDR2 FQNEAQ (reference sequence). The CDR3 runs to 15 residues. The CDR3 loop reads CASSLTGLSGNTIYF. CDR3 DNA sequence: TGTGCCAGCAGCTTAACAGGGTTGTCTGGAAACACCATATATTTT.

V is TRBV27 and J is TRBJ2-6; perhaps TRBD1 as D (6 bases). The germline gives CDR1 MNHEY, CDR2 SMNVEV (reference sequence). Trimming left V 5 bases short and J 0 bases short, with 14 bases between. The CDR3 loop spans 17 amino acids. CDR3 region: CASSPLDRSSGANVLTF. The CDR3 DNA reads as TGTGCCAGCAGTCCCCTGGACAGAAGCTCTGGGGCCAACGTCCTGACTTTC.

Here the CDR3 reads CASRGRSGGNNEQFF. The CDR3 region has the DNA TGTGCCAGCCGGGGGCGGAGCGGGGGAAACAATGAGCAGTTCTTC. The V gene is TRBV2, the J gene TRBJ2-1; TRBD2 agrees at 8 bases. CDR1 and CDR2 (germline): SNHLY, FYNNEI. The CDR3 is 15 amino acids. The V and J ends lost 8 bases and 5 bases, in that order; junction bases with no gene match: 11.

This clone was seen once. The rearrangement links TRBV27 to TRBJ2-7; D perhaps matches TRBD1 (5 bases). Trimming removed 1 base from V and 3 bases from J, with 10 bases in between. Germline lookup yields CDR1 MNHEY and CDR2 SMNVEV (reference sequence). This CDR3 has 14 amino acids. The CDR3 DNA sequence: TGTGCCAGCAGTTTATTTTCAGGGTTCTACGAGCAGTACTTC. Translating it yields CASSLFSGFYEQYF.

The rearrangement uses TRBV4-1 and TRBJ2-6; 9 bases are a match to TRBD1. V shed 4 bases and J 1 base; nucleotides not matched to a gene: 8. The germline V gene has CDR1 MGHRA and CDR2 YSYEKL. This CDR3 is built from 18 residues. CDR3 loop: CASSRVWTGDSGANVLTF. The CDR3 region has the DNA TGCGCCAGCAGCCGGGTTTGGACAGGGGATTCTGGGGCCAACGTCCTGACTTTC.

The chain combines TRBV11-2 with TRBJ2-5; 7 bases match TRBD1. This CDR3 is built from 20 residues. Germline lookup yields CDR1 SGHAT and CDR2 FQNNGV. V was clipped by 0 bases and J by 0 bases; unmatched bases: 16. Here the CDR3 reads CASSLEATGMMAGYQETQYF. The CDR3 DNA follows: TGTGCCAGCAGCTTAGAAGCGACAGGGATGATGGCGGGTTACCAAGAGACCCAGTACTTC.

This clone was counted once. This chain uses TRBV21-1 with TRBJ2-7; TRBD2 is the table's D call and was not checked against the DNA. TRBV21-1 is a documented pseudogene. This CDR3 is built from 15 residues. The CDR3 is CASKRAAGSPEEQYF. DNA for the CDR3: TGTGCCAGCAAACGGGCGGCCGGGAGCCCCGAAGAGCAGTACTTC.

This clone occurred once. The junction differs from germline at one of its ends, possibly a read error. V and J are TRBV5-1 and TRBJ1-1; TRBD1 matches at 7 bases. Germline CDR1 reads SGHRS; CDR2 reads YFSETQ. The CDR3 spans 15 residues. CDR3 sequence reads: CASSLVSGGDRVGVF. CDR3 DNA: TGCGCCAGCAGCTTGGTCTCCGGGGGTGACAGGGTTGGGGTCTTT.

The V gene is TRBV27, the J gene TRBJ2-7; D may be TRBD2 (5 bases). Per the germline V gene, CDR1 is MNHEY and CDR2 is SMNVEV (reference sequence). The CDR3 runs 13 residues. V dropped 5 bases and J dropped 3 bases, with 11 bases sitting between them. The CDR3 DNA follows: TGTGCCAGCAGTAGCAGACGGGGCTACGAGCAGTACTTC. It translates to CASSSRRGYEQYF.

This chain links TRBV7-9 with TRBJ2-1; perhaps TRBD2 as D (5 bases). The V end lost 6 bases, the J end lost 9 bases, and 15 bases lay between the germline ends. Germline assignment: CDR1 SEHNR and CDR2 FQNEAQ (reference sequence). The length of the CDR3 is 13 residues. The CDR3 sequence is CASRAGESVEQFF. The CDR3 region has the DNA TGTGCCAGCAGAGCCGGGGAGTCTGTTGAGCAGTTCTTC.

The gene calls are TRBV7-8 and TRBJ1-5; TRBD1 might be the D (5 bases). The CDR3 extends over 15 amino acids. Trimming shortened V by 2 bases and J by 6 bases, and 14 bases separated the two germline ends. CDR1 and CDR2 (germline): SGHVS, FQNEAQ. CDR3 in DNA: TGTGCCAGCAGCTTAAATGGGGCTGGCGGTCAGCCCCAGCATTTT. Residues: CASSLNGAGGQPQHF.

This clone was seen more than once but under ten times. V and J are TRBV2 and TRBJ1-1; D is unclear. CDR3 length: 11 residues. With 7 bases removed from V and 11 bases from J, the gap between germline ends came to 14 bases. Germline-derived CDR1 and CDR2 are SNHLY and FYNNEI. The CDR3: CASTGEVLAFF. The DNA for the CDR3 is TGTGCCAGCACCGGAGAGGTATTGGCTTTCTTT.

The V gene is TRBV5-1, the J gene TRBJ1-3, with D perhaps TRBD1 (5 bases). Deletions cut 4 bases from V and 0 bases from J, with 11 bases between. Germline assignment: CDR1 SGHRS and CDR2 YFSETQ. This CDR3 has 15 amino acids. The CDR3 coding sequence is TGCGCCAGCAGCCCGGCAGGGAACTCTGGAAACACCATATATTTT. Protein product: CASSPAGNSGNTIYF. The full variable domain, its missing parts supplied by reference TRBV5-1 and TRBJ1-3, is KAGVTQTPRYLIKTRGQQVTLSCSPISGHRSVSWYQQTPGQGLQFLFEYFSETQRNKGNFPGRFSGRQFSNSRSEMNVSTLELGDSALYLCASSPAGNSGNTIYFGEGSWLTVV.

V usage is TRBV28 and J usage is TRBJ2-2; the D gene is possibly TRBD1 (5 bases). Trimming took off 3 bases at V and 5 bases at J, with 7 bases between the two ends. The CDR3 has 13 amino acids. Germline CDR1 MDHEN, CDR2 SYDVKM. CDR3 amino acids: CASSFAGTGELFF. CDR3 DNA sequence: TGTGCCAGCAGTTTCGCAGGGACCGGGGAGCTGTTTTTT.

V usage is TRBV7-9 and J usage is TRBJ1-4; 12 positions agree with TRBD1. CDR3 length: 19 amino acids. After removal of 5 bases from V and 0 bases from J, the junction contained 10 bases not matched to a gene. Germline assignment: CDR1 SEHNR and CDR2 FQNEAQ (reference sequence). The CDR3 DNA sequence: TGTGCCAGCAGCCCCAGAAGGGACAGGGGGCCGGCAACTAATGAAAAACTGTTTTTT. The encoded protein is CASSPRRDRGPATNEKLFF.

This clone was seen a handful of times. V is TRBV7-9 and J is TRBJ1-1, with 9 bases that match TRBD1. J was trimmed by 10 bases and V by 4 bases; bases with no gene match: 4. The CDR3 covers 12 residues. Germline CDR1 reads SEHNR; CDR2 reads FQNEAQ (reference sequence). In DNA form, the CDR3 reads TGTGCCAGCAGCTCCACAGGGGGCAGAGCTTTCTTT. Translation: CASSSTGGRAFF.